This T cell receptor beta chain was sequenced for a study of CD8+ T cells in alopecia areata (dated by TCRdb to 2016 to 2019). A note on the overall study: Treated patients were enrolled in an open-label pilot trial of oral tofacitinib, 5 to 10 mg twice daily, for moderate-to-severe alopecia areata. Patients received tofacitinib for 6 to 18 months and were then followed off drug for 6 months to check for delayed response and recurrence. For the treated patients, the SALT score, which quantifies what percentage of scalp surface area is affected, served as the measure of disease severity. High-throughput TCRbeta sequencing was used to examine T cell clonal expansion in alopecia areata in both the C3H/HeJ mouse model and human patients. Human TCRbeta sequencing covered scalp tissue and sorted CD4+ and CD8+ peripheral blood T cells from patchy and totalis/universalis alopecia areata patients and healthy controls. Biopsies were taken from tofacitinib-treated patients at baseline and at 4 and 24 weeks of treatment, and a later scalp biopsy was taken in several of the tofacitinib-treated patients. Scalp clonality was compared across normal scalp (n=4), patchy alopecia areata scalp (n=8), and alopecia totalis/universalis scalp (n=8). The RNA source kit depended on sample type: the PAXgene miRNA kit for fixed scalp, the miRNeasy kit for PBMCs, and the RNeasy kit for mouse skin. TCRbeta CDR3 regions were amplified by immunoSEQ multiplex PCR with 35 Vbeta forward and 13 Jbeta reverse primers.

The treatment or condition label, read with the paper, signifies: oral pan-JAK inhibitor, 5-10 mg twice daily. Peripheral blood and lesional scalp punch biopsies were obtained from patients with alopecia areata. PBMCs were isolated by density centrifugation and stained for CD3, CD4 and CD8, after which CD4+ and CD8+ T cells were sorted on a FACSAria. To prepare the library, the immunoSEQ multiplex PCR assay was applied. RNA was extracted from all samples and reverse transcribed into cDNA as template for TCR sequencing. SuperScript III was used for first-strand cDNA synthesis, primed with a 2:1 mix of oligo-dT and random hexamers. A synthetic immune receptor repertoire was used to measure amplification bias, and any remaining bias was corrected computationally. From the authors' description of their analysis: Raw reads were preprocessed to remove errors, and CDR3 was defined according to IMGT conventions as the region from the conserved cysteine to phenylalanine. To get clonality, Shannon entropy was normalized by log2 of the number of productive unique TCRs and the result was subtracted from 1. Whether each scalp clone was CD4 or CD8 was inferred by checking scalp TCRbeta sequences against the CD4 and CD8 repertoires from sorted blood. Here the immuneACCESS table is served through TCRdb, limited to in-frame sequences with V and J called. Missing clones are a known gap in these copies; in checked studies unresolved V genes cover under half, and the rest lacks a known reason. The D gene and trimming were derived from the DNA, and the V and J assignments and clone size from that table. This sample lists more than 200,000 clones; over 40% were detected once. About 2.4% of the sample goes to the ten largest clones.

The full study reports these points: Unlike mouse skin, where gammadelta T cells dominate, normal human skin contains resident alphabeta T cells that get sequenced too, which complicates analysis of the scalp TCR repertoire. The treated cohort was small, with a single nonresponder, so links between baseline CD8+ expansion and response need larger studies. Shared TCR sequences between patients were less evident than in mice, which may be partly attributable to HLA diversity in the patient population. Tofacitinib significantly lowered scalp clonality and the number of expanded CD8+ clones among the top 100 scalp clones. During tofacitinib treatment, many expanded lesional clones remained in scalp and blood, and this persistence may partly explain relapse after treatment is stopped. Compared with normal scalp, lesional scalp had higher clonality and more expanded CD8+ clones, particularly in alopecia totalis/universalis, a pattern that suggests antigenic drive.

Of note for this clone: Its antigen remains undetermined. One base away there is no much larger clone; base qualities are not given.

The sample in question was CD4+ T cells sorted from blood, obtained between weeks 36 and 40, from a patient treated with tofacitinib. The sequence was obtained from a human donor with alopecia areata.

The nucleotide sequence reads as follows: TGTGCCCTACCCGGGGGAGAGGGCTCCTACAATGAGCAGTTCTTC. It translates to CALPGGEGSYNEQFF. The sequence links TRBV7-9 to TRBJ2-1; a tentative D match to TRBD2 spans 6 bases. Trimming at the junction amounts to 11 bases on V and 0 bases on J, and the germline ends lie 17 bases apart. The CDR3 covers 15 residues, taking in both the cysteine and the phenylalanine. The retained sequence is limited to the CDR3, 45 bases, with the frame set at the first base. The germline V gene (reference sequence) yields SEHNR for CDR1 and FQNEAQ for CDR2.